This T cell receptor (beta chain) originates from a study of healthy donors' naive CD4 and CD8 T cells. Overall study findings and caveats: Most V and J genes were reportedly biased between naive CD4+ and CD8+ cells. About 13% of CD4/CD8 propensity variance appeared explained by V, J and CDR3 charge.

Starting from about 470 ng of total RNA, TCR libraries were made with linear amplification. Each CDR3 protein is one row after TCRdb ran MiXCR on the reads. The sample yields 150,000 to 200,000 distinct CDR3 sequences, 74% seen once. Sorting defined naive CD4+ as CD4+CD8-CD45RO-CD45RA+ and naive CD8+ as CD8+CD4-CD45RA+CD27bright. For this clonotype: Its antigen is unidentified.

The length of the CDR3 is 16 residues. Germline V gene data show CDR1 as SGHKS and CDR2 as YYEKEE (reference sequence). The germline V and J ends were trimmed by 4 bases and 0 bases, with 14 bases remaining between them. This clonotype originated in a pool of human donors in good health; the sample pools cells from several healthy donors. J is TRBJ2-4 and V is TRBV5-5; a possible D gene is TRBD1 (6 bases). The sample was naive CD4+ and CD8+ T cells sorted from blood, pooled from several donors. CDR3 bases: TGTGCCAGCAGCCCGACAGGCAGCCTAGCCAAAAACATTCAGTACTTC. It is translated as CASSPTGSLAKNIQYF.